These 6 T cell receptor beta chains were sequenced from one sample in a study of blood T cells in healthy people across ages. The second PCR ran about 6 to 12 cycles with a sample-barcoded 5' primer and J-beta primers. MiXCR was run by TCRdb on the 5' RACE reads, yielding one entry per CDR3 protein. The sample lists some 1.6 million distinct CDR3 sequences, about 35% occurring once. Sequences were obtained from blood. All receptors come from a woman aged 25-40 years in good health.

The chain has TRBV7-9 and TRBJ2-7; D is ambiguous. The CDR3 runs to 15 residues. Deletions cut 2 bases from V and 8 bases from J, with 19 bases between. Germline values: CDR1 SEHNR, CDR2 FQNEAQ (reference sequence). The CDR3 spells CASSLSGNGNTKQYF. The DNA for the CDR3 is TGTGCCAGCAGCTTAAGTGGGAATGGGAATACGAAGCAGTACTTC.

Details on this clonotype: The CDR3 ends on some other residue instead of the conserved phenylalanine or tryptophan, so this is likely a read error. The gene calls are TRBV27 and TRBJ1-5; 8 nucleotides line up with TRBD1. Germline CDR1 and CDR2: MNHEY and SMNVEV (reference sequence). The V gene end was trimmed by 5 bases and the J gene end by 0 bases; junction bases not matched to a gene: 9. The CDR3 has 17 residues. This CDR3 is CASSPQTGGYSNQPQHL. The DNA for the CDR3 is TGTGCCAGCAGTCCCCAAACAGGGGGATATAGCAATCAGCCCCAGCATTTG.

In nucleotides, the CDR3 is TGTGCCAGCAGTGAATCGGCCAGGGGGCATCAGCCCCAGCATTTT. Its translation is CASSESARGHQPQHF. V and J are TRBV2 and TRBJ1-5, with 8 bases matching TRBD1. The CDR3 contains 15 residues. V was pared by 2 bases and J by 5 bases, with 5 bases of the junction left unmatched. Germline-derived CDR1 and CDR2 are SNHLY and FYNNEI.

The chain recombines TRBV9 with TRBJ2-2, with TRBD2 identical over 9 bases. V shed 4 bases, J shed 1 base, and the junction held 11 bases outside the gene matches. The CDR3 extends over 18 amino acids. Germline assignment: CDR1 SGDLS and CDR2 YYNGEE. CDR3 amino acids: CASSPLSGRILNTGELFF. The DNA of the CDR3 is TGTGCCAGCAGCCCGCTAAGCGGGAGGATCTTGAACACCGGGGAGCTGTTTTTT.

The chain carries TRBV6-6 and TRBJ2-7, with D hard to call. Trimming took 2 bases from V and 3 from J, leaving 8 bases between them. The CDR3 consists of 13 residues. CDR1 is MNHNY and CDR2 is SVGAGI in the germline V gene (reference sequence). In nucleotides, the CDR3 is TGTGCCAGCAGTTACGGCCTGTACTACGAGCAGTACTTC. This encodes CASSYGLYYEQYF.

The rearrangement links TRBV5-1 to TRBJ2-5; D unresolved. V was clipped by 4 bases and J by 9 bases, with 13 bases between them. The CDR3 runs to 12 residues. Per germline, CDR1 SGHRS and CDR2 YFSETQ. CDR3 nucleotide sequence: TGCGCCAGCAGCCTGGGTTCGGAGCCCCAGTACTTC. Translating it yields CASSLGSEPQYF.